These 16 T cell receptor beta chains were sequenced from one sample in a study of blood T cell repertoires in COVID-19. TCRdb's table, derived via immunoSEQ multiplex PCR, lists solely in-frame clones and lacks some. The sample yields around 340,000 clones, around 85% seen once. Sequencing input: PBMCs or T cells enriched from blood (not recorded which). Receptor source: a woman aged 40 to 55 with acute COVID-19.

This clone has only one observation. This chain joins TRBV5-1 and TRBJ1-1; 8 bases agree with TRBD1. With 4 bases clipped from V and 0 bases from J, the junction kept 23 bases outside the gene matches. The CDR3 totals 21 residues. Germline loops: CDR1 SGHRS, CDR2 YFSETQ. The CDR3 protein is CASSRTRRSGTGLTMNTEAFF. The DNA of the CDR3 is TGCGCCAGCAGCCGTACGCGAAGGAGTGGGACAGGTCTTACCATGAACACTGAAGCTTTCTTT. Complete variable domain (other parts from reference TRBV5-1 and TRBJ1-1): KAGVTQTPRYLIKTRGQQVTLSCSPISGHRSVSWYQQTPGQGLQFLFEYFSETQRNKGNFPGRFSGRQFSNSRSEMNVSTLELGDSALYLCASSRTRRSGTGLTMNTEAFFGQGTRLTVV.

The CDR3, as DNA: TGTGCCAGCAGTTTTCAGGGGCCCATCTACGAGCAGTACTTC. Amino acids: CASSFQGPIYEQYF. The rearrangement uses TRBV27 and TRBJ2-7; D possibly corresponds to TRBD1 (6 bases). Germline CDR1 and CDR2: MNHEY and SMNVEV (reference sequence). The V end lost 3 bases, the J end lost 3 bases, and 12 bases lay between the germline ends. The CDR3 runs 14 residues.

The sample holds a few counts of this clone. J is TRBJ1-2 and V is TRBV18; maybe TRBD1 (6 bases). There are 14 residues in the CDR3. Germline lookup yields CDR1 KGHSH and CDR2 LQKENI. The germline V and J ends were trimmed by 6 bases and 2 bases, with 13 bases remaining between them. The CDR3 DNA is TGTGCCAGCTCCCTTGACAGGCAGAACTATGGCTACACCTTC. Translation gives CASSLDRQNYGYTF.

The gene calls are TRBV4-2 and TRBJ2-1, with D possibly matching TRBD2 (6 bases). The CDR3 length is 16 residues. CDR1 is LGHNA, CDR2 YNFKEQ, per germline. V was clipped by 0 bases and J by 3 bases, with 12 bases between them. In DNA form, the CDR3 reads TGTGCCAGCAGCCAAGAGTGGCGGGGTCTCTACAATGAGCAGTTCTTC. Translation: CASSQEWRGLYNEQFF.

The chain couples TRBV6-5 to TRBJ2-1; no clear D. In germline, CDR1 is MNHEY, CDR2 SVGAGI. The CDR3 is 14 amino acids. Trimming removed 0 bases from V and 4 bases from J, with 7 bases in between. The CDR3 DNA reads TGTGCCAGCAGTTACTCACAAGAATACAATGAGCAGTTCTTC. Encoded protein: CASSYSQEYNEQFF.

This sequence joins TRBV27 and TRBJ2-1; TRBD2 might be the D (6 bases). Germline CDR1 MNHEY, CDR2 SMNVEV (reference sequence). This CDR3 is built from 13 residues. The germline V and J ends were trimmed by 2 bases and 6 bases, with 8 bases remaining between them. The CDR3 nucleotides are TGTGCCAGCAGTTTACGGGGGAGCAATGAGCAGTTCTTC. Translated: CASSLRGSNEQFF.

This chain connects TRBV5-4 to TRBJ2-2, with D tentatively TRBD2 (5 bases). Germline V gene sequence: CDR1 SGHNT, CDR2 YYREEE (reference sequence). The CDR3 consists of 16 residues. V was trimmed by 0 bases and J by 5 bases, leaving 14 bases between them. CDR3: CASSLVGGRGTGELFF. In nucleotides, the CDR3 is TGTGCCAGCAGCTTGGTCGGCGGACGAGGGACCGGGGAGCTGTTTTTT.

The chain couples TRBV24-1 to TRBJ2-1, with 10 bases fitting TRBD1. The CDR3 is 16 amino acids. Germline loops: CDR1 KGHDR, CDR2 SFDVKD. The V segment lost 1 base and the J segment 12 bases; nucleotides outside the gene matches: 11. For the CDR3, the DNA is TGTGCCACCAGTGATTTCCGGGACAGGGGAGGTTCAAGGCAGTTCTTC. Translating it yields CATSDFRDRGGSRQFF.

The chain couples TRBV27 to TRBJ1-5; D unresolved. V dropped 3 bases and J dropped 3 bases, with 9 bases sitting between them. Per the germline V gene, CDR1 is MNHEY and CDR2 is SMNVEV (reference sequence). This CDR3 has 14 residues. The chain's CDR3 is CASSLQIFNQPQHF. CDR3 nucleotide sequence: TGTGCCAGCAGTTTGCAGATTTTCAATCAGCCCCAGCATTTT.

This chain links TRBV27 with TRBJ2-1; TRBD1 is a possible D gene (6 bases). The germline V gene encodes CDR1 MNHEY and CDR2 SMNVEV (reference sequence). V gave up 3 bases and J gave up 9 bases, with 15 bases separating them. The CDR3 is made up of 14 amino acids. The CDR3 coding sequence is TGTGCCAGCAGTTTTTCACCAACAGGGACTGAGCAGTTCTTC. It yields the protein CASSFSPTGTEQFF.

V is TRBV28 and J is TRBJ1-2, with TRBD1 matching over 8 bases. Germline V gene data show CDR1 as MDHEN and CDR2 as SYDVKM. The junction had 11 bases not matched to a gene; V was cut back by 2 bases and J by 0 bases. CDR3 size: 18 residues. The CDR3 sequence: CASSLGGGQARANYGYTF. The DNA for the CDR3 is TGTGCCAGCAGTTTAGGGGGGGGACAGGCGAGAGCTAACTATGGCTACACCTTC.

The chain couples TRBV6-5 to TRBJ1-5; 10 bases match TRBD1. V trimming: 5 bases; J trimming: 12 bases; junction bases outside the gene matches: 13. CDR3 length equals 15 residues. Germline CDR1 reads MNHEY; CDR2 reads SVGAGI. CDR3 DNA sequence: TGTGCCAGCAGTAAGCGACAGGGGGCGGTCTCTTACCAGCATTTT. Its translation: CASSKRQGAVSYQHF.

This chain joins TRBV28 and TRBJ1-5; D remains ambiguous. Germline CDR1 is MDHEN and CDR2 is SYDVKM. Trimming pared 7 bases from V and 6 bases from J, leaving 10 bases between. The CDR3 covers 12 residues. The CDR3 is CASTLVGQPQHF. For the CDR3, the DNA is TGTGCCAGCACCCTCGTCGGTCAGCCCCAGCATTTT.

The chain carries TRBV5-1 and TRBJ1-1; 7 bases match TRBD1. Germline loops: CDR1 SGHRS, CDR2 YFSETQ. Trimming at V came to 6 bases and at J to 4 bases, leaving 15 bases not matched to a gene. This CDR3 contains 16 residues. The CDR3 region is CASMDGGGGASTEAFF. CDR3 sequence (DNA): TGCGCCAGCATGGACGGAGGGGGCGGGGCGAGCACTGAAGCTTTCTTT.

This clone appeared once. The chain uses TRBV27 and TRBJ1-6; 7 nucleotides agree with TRBD1. Looked up from germline, CDR1 is MNHEY and CDR2 is SMNVEV (reference sequence). The CDR3 consists of 15 residues. V shed 2 bases, J shed 10 bases, and the junction held 8 bases outside the gene matches. The chain's CDR3 is CASSLEGARKSPLHF. CDR3 bases: TGTGCCAGCAGTTTAGAGGGGGCGCGGAAATCACCCCTCCACTTT.

This sequence joins TRBV19 and TRBJ1-2, with D tentatively TRBD1 (5 bases). In germline, CDR1 is LNHDA, CDR2 SQIVND (reference sequence). The CDR3 is made up of 15 amino acids. V was cut by 0 bases and J by 1 base, with 9 bases left in between. The CDR3 is CASSIDSGGNYGYTF. The CDR3 coding sequence is TGTGCCAGTAGTATAGATTCGGGGGGTAACTATGGCTACACCTTC.